This T cell receptor (beta chain) comes out of a study of cytomegalovirus exposure and HLA in healthy donors. Notes on the study in general: Investigators reported under 200 TCR beta chains as tied to cytomegalovirus.

With respect to this clone: What it recognizes is unknown.

The data were produced by immunoSEQ multiplex PCR, yet TCRdb's version contains in-frame clones alone and is incomplete. Altogether 150,000 to 200,000 clones are present, around 96% being singletons, with the ten largest covering approximately 1%. This CDR3 spans 16 amino acids. The V end was cut by 6 bases, the J end by 0 bases, with 12 bases between. Germline V gene sequence: CDR1 LNHDA, CDR2 SQIVND (reference sequence). The sequenced material came from PBMCs. The chain uses TRBV19 and TRBJ2-6; D not resolved. This TCR was sampled from a woman between 18 and 29 years old in good health and CMV-seronegative. The DNA of the CDR3 is TGTGCCAGTAGCATGGGCCAGGTCTCTGGGGCCAACGTCCTGACTTTC. It is translated as CASSMGQVSGANVLTF.